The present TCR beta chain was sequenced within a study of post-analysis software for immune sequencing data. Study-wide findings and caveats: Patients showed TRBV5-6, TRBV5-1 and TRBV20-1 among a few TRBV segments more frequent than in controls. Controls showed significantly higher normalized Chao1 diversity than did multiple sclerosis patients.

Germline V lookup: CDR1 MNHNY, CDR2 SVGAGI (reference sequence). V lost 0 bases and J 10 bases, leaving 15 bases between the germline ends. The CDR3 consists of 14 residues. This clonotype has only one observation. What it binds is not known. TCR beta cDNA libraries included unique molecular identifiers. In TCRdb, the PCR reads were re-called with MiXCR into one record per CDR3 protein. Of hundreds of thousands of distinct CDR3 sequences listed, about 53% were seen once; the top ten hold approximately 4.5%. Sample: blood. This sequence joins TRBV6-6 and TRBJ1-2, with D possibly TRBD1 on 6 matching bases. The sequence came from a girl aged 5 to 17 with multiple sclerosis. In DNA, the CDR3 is TGTGCCAGCAGTTACTCGTCCGGACAGTCGACCTACACCTTC. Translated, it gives CASSYSSGQSTYTF.